One sample yielded the 5 T cell receptor beta chains listed below, sequenced in a study of cytomegalovirus exposure and HLA in healthy donors. Use of 60 Vbeta and 13 Jbeta primers characterized the PCR. The method was immunoSEQ multiplex PCR; TCRdb's version includes in-frame clones alone and lacks a portion of them. The repertoire table contains more than 95,000 clones. The sequencing input was PBMCs. These receptor sequences come from a man between 18 and 35 years old in good health and CMV-seronegative.

This chain uses TRBV29-1 with TRBJ2-1; D is uncertain. The CDR3 is 12 residues long. V was pared by 4 bases and J by 4 bases, with 8 bases between. Germline-derived CDR1 and CDR2 are SQVTM and ANQGSEA. The CDR3, as DNA: TGCAGCGTTGTCCAGAAATACAATGAGCAGTTCTTC. Its protein product is CSVVQKYNEQFF.

The CDR3 sequence is CASSLRTGGVPYEQYF. The DNA of the CDR3 is TGTGCCAGCAGCCTAAGGACAGGGGGCGTCCCCTACGAGCAGTACTTC. This sequence joins TRBV7-9 and TRBJ2-7; 11 bases align to TRBD1. The germline V gene has CDR1 SEHNR and CDR2 FQNEAQ (reference sequence). V gave up 5 bases and J gave up 2 bases; unmatched junction bases: 8. The CDR3 contains 16 residues.

V gene TRBV19 combines with J gene TRBJ2-7; D is possibly TRBD1 (6 bases). V lost 4 bases, J lost 3 bases, and 16 bases lay in between. The CDR3 contains 15 residues. Germline CDR1 is LNHDA and CDR2 is SQIVND (reference sequence). This chain's CDR3 is CASSSYPGHSYEQYF. CDR3 DNA: TGTGCCAGTAGTAGTTACCCGGGACACAGCTACGAGCAGTACTTC.

The CDR3 is CAWTLGHEQYF. CDR3 in DNA: TGTGCCTGGACGTTGGGCCACGAGCAGTACTTC. The gene calls are TRBV30 and TRBJ2-7; D unclear. Trimming shortened V by 4 bases and J by 5 bases, and 9 bases separated the two germline ends. This CDR3 has 11 residues. In germline, CDR1 is GTSNPN, CDR2 SVGIG (reference sequence).

The genes are TRBV6-4 and TRBJ2-3; 7 positions match TRBD1. This CDR3 comprises 14 residues. Germline CDR1 reads MRHNA; CDR2 reads SNTAGT. With 5 bases clipped from V and 2 bases from J, the junction kept 4 bases outside the gene matches. CDR3 protein: CASSRQGITDTQYF. CDR3 DNA sequence: TGTGCCAGCAGTAGACAGGGAATCACAGATACGCAGTATTTT.